The 23 T cell receptor beta chains below all came from one sample that was sequenced in a study of OX40 agonist ivuxolimab in advanced cancers. The protocol was immunoSEQ multiplex PCR, while the TCRdb copy is restricted to in-frame clones and leaves out a portion. The sample includes some 71,000 clones, roughly 85% seen only once; the top ten take approximately 2.5%. The source was CD4+ or CD8+ T cells sorted from blood, collected in a trial of the OX40 agonist ivuxolimab. Receptor source: an adult with an advanced solid tumor such as melanoma, head and neck, liver or kidney cancer.

V and J are TRBV15 and TRBJ2-5; D may be TRBD1 (5 bases). Trimming shortened V by 1 base and J by 2 bases, and 8 bases separated the two germline ends. Germline V gene lookup returns CDR1 LNHNV and CDR2 YYDKDF (reference sequence). The CDR3 extends over 14 amino acids. Here the CDR3 DNA reads TGTGCCACCAGCAGAGGGGGCGTTCAAGAGACCCAGTACTTC. Protein: CATSRGGVQETQYF.

This chain uses TRBV5-4 with TRBJ2-1, with 9 bases matching TRBD1. Germline V gives CDR1 SGHNT, CDR2 YYREEE (reference sequence). This CDR3 contains 15 residues. V lost 0 bases, J lost 9 bases, and 7 bases stayed unmatched. In DNA, the CDR3 is TGTGCCAGCAGCTTGGAATGGGACAGGGATATTGAGCAGTTCTTC. It encodes CASSLEWDRDIEQFF.

This clone was observed at least ten times. The chain recombines TRBV30 with TRBJ1-6; D uncertain. This CDR3 is 12 amino acids long. V dropped 4 bases and J dropped 9 bases, with 10 bases sitting between them. Germline lookup yields CDR1 GTSNPN and CDR2 SVGIG (reference sequence). The CDR3 bases are TGTGCCTGGACTACAAGTATTTCACCCCTCCACTTT. It is translated as CAWTTSISPLHF.

The chain couples TRBV5-1 to TRBJ2-3, with D hard to call. V lost 5 bases, J lost 0 bases, and 4 bases lay in between. The CDR3 is made up of 12 amino acids. Germline V CDR1 and CDR2: SGHRS, YFSETQ. CDR3 nucleotides: TGCGCCAGCAGTTTCAGCACAGATACGCAGTATTTT. Its translation is CASSFSTDTQYF.

The V and J genes are TRBV2 and TRBJ2-3, with a weak D call TRBD2 (5 bases). There are 12 residues in the CDR3. Looked up from germline, CDR1 is SNHLY and CDR2 is FYNNEI. V was shortened by 6 bases and J by 6 bases, with 10 bases between the two germline ends. CDR3: CASRPAADTQYF. CDR3 in DNA: TGTGCCAGCAGACCAGCGGCGGATACGCAGTATTTT.

The V gene is TRBV18, the J gene TRBJ1-4; maybe TRBD1 (5 bases). V was pared by 2 bases and J by 4 bases, with 11 bases between. This CDR3 contains 15 residues. The germline V gene has CDR1 KGHSH and CDR2 LQKENI. The CDR3 DNA is TGTGCCAGCTCACCAAGACAGCTGGATAATGAAAAACTGTTTTTT. It encodes CASSPRQLDNEKLFF.

V usage is TRBV7-7 and J usage is TRBJ2-2, with TRBD1 matching 11 bases. The germline CDR1 and CDR2 sequences are SSHAT and FNYEAQ (reference sequence). With V trimmed by 5 bases and J by 6 bases, 5 bases remained unmatched. This CDR3 comprises 15 residues. CDR3 loop: CASSPGQGASGELFF. The CDR3 DNA is TGTGCCAGCAGCCCAGGACAGGGGGCCTCCGGGGAGCTGTTTTTT.

The genes are TRBV5-1 and TRBJ2-5; tentative D call: TRBD2 (6 bases). The CDR3 sequence is 13 residues long. The germline gives CDR1 SGHRS, CDR2 YFSETQ. Trimming left V 6 bases short and J 0 bases short, with 9 bases between. CDR3: CASNAGYQETQYF. CDR3 DNA: TGCGCCAGCAACGCGGGGTACCAAGAGACCCAGTACTTC.

The chain has TRBV2 and TRBJ1-2; D perhaps matches TRBD1 (6 bases). The CDR3 totals 15 residues. Germline V CDR1 and CDR2: SNHLY, FYNNEI. V was shortened by 6 bases and J by 4 bases, with 18 bases between the two germline ends. The CDR3 DNA sequence: TGTGCCAGCAGGGTGGACAGCTCGGGCTTCTATGGCTACACCTTC. Its protein is CASRVDSSGFYGYTF.

The chain joins TRBV28 to TRBJ1-5; 9 bases are shared with TRBD1. V was clipped by 2 bases and J by 7 bases; unmatched bases: 3. The germline gives CDR1 MDHEN, CDR2 SYDVKM. CDR3 length equals 14 residues. The CDR3 DNA reads as TGTGCCAGCAGTTTAGGGACAGGGTGGCAGCCCCAGCATTTT. As protein: CASSLGTGWQPQHF.

In this sample, this clone turned up a few times. The chain combines TRBV4-3 with TRBJ2-2; D might be TRBD2 (7 bases). Trimming cost V 3 bases and J 7 bases, with 18 bases left between them. CDR3 length equals 16 residues. Germline assignment: CDR1 LGHNA and CDR2 YSLEER. The CDR3 bases are TGCGCCAGCAGCCACACCGCGGGGGCGCTCGGCGGGGAGCTGTTTTTT. Translated: CASSHTAGALGGELFF.

The chain carries TRBV6-5 and TRBJ1-1; tentative D call: TRBD1 (6 bases). Germline loops: CDR1 MNHEY, CDR2 SVGAGI. CDR3 length equals 12 residues. V gave up 6 bases and J gave up 6 bases, with 11 bases separating them. The DNA for the CDR3 is TGTGCCAGCAGCCGCAGGGGTGCTGAAGCTTTCTTT. This translates into CASSRRGAEAFF.

J is TRBJ2-3 and V is TRBV5-4; no clear D. V lost 1 base and J lost 4, with 16 bases in between. The CDR3 consists of 16 residues. Germline V gene sequence: CDR1 SGHNT, CDR2 YYREEE (reference sequence). The chain's CDR3 is CASSLRAALVPDTQYF. CDR3 DNA: TGTGCCAGCAGCTTGAGGGCAGCCCTAGTCCCAGATACGCAGTATTTT.

This rearrangement joins TRBV30 to TRBJ2-3; perhaps D is TRBD1 or TRBD2 (5 bases each). Germline V gene lookup returns CDR1 GTSNPN and CDR2 SVGIG (reference sequence). CDR3 size: 12 residues. V was clipped by 4 bases and J by 6 bases, with 11 bases between them. The CDR3 reads CAWTPGRDTQYF. The CDR3 DNA reads TGTGCCTGGACACCGGGGCGGGATACGCAGTATTTT.

The J gene is TRBJ1-1, the V gene TRBV5-5; possible D gene TRBD1, 6 bases. Germline V gives CDR1 SGHKS, CDR2 YYEKEE (reference sequence). This CDR3 spans 13 amino acids. Trimming took 1 base from V and 7 from J, leaving 11 bases between them. CDR3 coding DNA: TGTGCCAGCAGCTTGTGGGGGGCACTTGAAGCTTTCTTT. This codes for CASSLWGALEAFF.

CDR3 loop: CASRIGAPGNTIYF. In nucleotides, the CDR3 is TGTGCCAGCAGGATCGGAGCCCCGGGGAACACCATATATTTT. The V gene is TRBV7-2, the J gene TRBJ1-3; D uncertain. The germline V gene has CDR1 SGHTA and CDR2 FQGNSA. Trimming removed 6 bases from V and 7 bases from J, with 16 bases in between. This CDR3 is built from 14 residues. Together with reference TRBV7-2 and TRBJ1-3, the CDR3 gives the full variable domain: GAGVSQSPSNKVTEKGKDVELRCDPISGHTALYWYRQSLGQGLEFLIYFQGNSAPDKSGLPSDRFSAERTGGSVSTLTIQRTQQEDSAVYLCASRIGAPGNTIYFGEGSWLTVV.

V usage is TRBV6-5 and J usage is TRBJ1-4; tentative D call: TRBD1 (5 bases). The V end was cut by 6 bases, the J end by 4 bases, with 15 bases between. The CDR3 contains 15 residues. The V gene's germline CDR1 is MNHEY and CDR2 SVGAGI. The CDR3, as DNA: TGTGCCAGCAGGGGCCACGGGGGGGATAATGAAAAACTGTTTTTT. Amino acids: CASRGHGGDNEKLFF.

J is TRBJ2-2 and V is TRBV15; possible D gene TRBD1, 6 bases. Germline CDR1 and CDR2: LNHNV and YYDKDF (reference sequence). The V end was cut by 2 bases, the J end by 1 base, with 11 bases between. The CDR3 is 16 amino acids. CDR3 sequence: CATSRPGTMNTGELFF. The CDR3 coding sequence is TGTGCCACCAGCAGACCCGGGACAATGAACACCGGGGAGCTGTTTTTT. The whole variable domain, remainder taken from reference TRBV15 and TRBJ2-2, is DAMVIQNPRYQVTQFGKPVTLSCSQTLNHNVMYWYQQKSSQAPKLLFHYYDKDFNNEADTPDNFQSRRPNTSFCFLDIRSPGLGDTAMYLCATSRPGTMNTGELFFGEGSRLTVL.

The V and J genes are TRBV6-5 and TRBJ2-1; D remains ambiguous. V lost 2 bases and J lost 9, with 8 bases in between. Germline CDR1 MNHEY, CDR2 SVGAGI. This CDR3 comprises 12 residues. CDR3 protein: CASSYRLSEQFF. DNA of the CDR3: TGTGCCAGCAGTTACAGGCTCAGTGAGCAGTTCTTC.

This clone occurred a few times. The V call is TRBV7-8, the J call TRBJ2-1, with D maybe TRBD2 (7 bases). The germline CDR1 and CDR2 sequences are SGHVS and FQNEAQ. There are 17 residues in the CDR3. The V end was cut by 5 bases, the J end by 9 bases, with 26 bases between. The chain's CDR3 is CASSLGGGDTAVGEQFF. Here the CDR3 DNA reads TGTGCCAGCAGCCTGGGTGGGGGGGACACGGCGGTAGGTGAGCAGTTCTTC.

J is TRBJ2-3 and V is TRBV7-9; 7 bases are a match to TRBD1. V was clipped by 2 bases and J by 1 base; unmatched bases: 0. This CDR3 is 14 amino acids long. CDR1 and CDR2 (germline): SEHNR, FQNEAQ (reference sequence). CDR3: CASSLQGGTDTQYF. The CDR3 bases are TGTGCCAGCAGCTTACAGGGGGGCACAGATACGCAGTATTTT.

The chain carries TRBV18 and TRBJ1-2; D unclear. The CDR3 is made up of 15 amino acids. Per germline, CDR1 KGHSH and CDR2 LQKENI. V was pared by 3 bases and J by 4 bases, with 15 bases between. The CDR3 sequence is CASSPPSLSIYGYTF. CDR3 bases: TGTGCCAGCTCACCCCCGAGTTTAAGCATCTATGGCTACACCTTC.

V gene TRBV5-6 combines with J gene TRBJ1-4, with D perhaps matching TRBD1 (5 bases). The V gene lost 2 bases and the J gene lost 2 bases, with 10 bases spanning the gap. The length of the CDR3 is 15 residues. Per the germline V gene, CDR1 is SGHDT and CDR2 is YYEEEE. The CDR3 region is CASSFNRGTNEKLFF. The CDR3 bases are TGTGCCAGCAGCTTTAATCGGGGGACTAATGAAAAACTGTTTTTT.